What follows are 16 T cell receptor beta chains derived from one specimen sequenced in a study of cytomegalovirus exposure and HLA in healthy donors. PCR was performed using 60 Vbeta and 13 Jbeta primers. TCRdb's copy holds only in-frame clones and misses some; the assay was immunoSEQ multiplex PCR. The sample has some 130,000 clones. Sequenced sample: PBMCs. The source is a woman in her thirties or forties in good health and CMV-seropositive.

V and J are TRBV16 and TRBJ2-1, with D maybe TRBD2 (6 bases). This CDR3 contains 16 residues. Germline V gene sequence: CDR1 KGHSY, CDR2 FQNENV. V gave up 4 bases and J gave up 7 bases, with 20 bases separating them. The CDR3 DNA is TGTGCCAGCAGCCCCAGCGTCGGGGGTGGAAGGAATGAGCAGTTCTTC. Protein: CASSPSVGGGRNEQFF. The variable domain in full, with the rest retrieved from reference TRBV16 and TRBJ2-1, is GEEVAQTPKHLVRGEGQKAKLYCAPIKGHSYVFWYQQVLKNEFKFLISFQNENVFDETGMPKERFSAKCLPNSPCSLEIQATKLEDSAVYFCASSPSVGGGRNEQFFGPGTRLTVL.

The chain couples TRBV5-4 to TRBJ2-5; D perhaps matches TRBD1 (5 bases). Germline V gene lookup returns CDR1 SGHNT and CDR2 YYREEE (reference sequence). The CDR3 is 14 residues long. The ends were cut back, 4 bases at V and 4 bases at J, with 14 bases in the middle. CDR3 in amino acids: CASSPRQGGETQYF. The CDR3 nucleotides are TGTGCCAGCAGCCCCAGGCAGGGTGGAGAGACCCAGTACTTC.

The V call is TRBV11-3, the J call TRBJ2-5; weak D call: TRBD1 (5 bases). The germline gives CDR1 SGHNT, CDR2 YENEEA. Trimming left V 4 bases short and J 5 bases short, with 11 bases between. There are 13 residues in the CDR3. CDR3 residues: CASSSRVQETQYF. DNA for the CDR3: TGTGCCAGCAGCTCCAGGGTCCAGGAGACCCAGTACTTC.

The chain combines TRBV5-1 with TRBJ2-5; TRBD2 aligns across 7 bases. The J call may be wrong; the DNA end is better matched by TRBJ2-7. The germline CDR1 and CDR2 sequences are SGHRS and YFSETQ. The length of the CDR3 is 18 residues. The CDR3 sequence is CASSWDASGLSSTYEQYF. In DNA, the CDR3 is TGCGCCAGCAGTTGGGACGCTAGCGGTTTAAGTTCGACCTACGAGCAGTACTTC.

The J gene is TRBJ2-7, the V gene TRBV28; 7 bases map to TRBD1. CDR1 and CDR2 (germline): MDHEN, SYDVKM. The CDR3 has 16 residues. V trimming: 5 bases; J trimming: 0 bases; junction bases outside the gene matches: 10. DNA for the CDR3: TGTGCCAGCAGTCCCCCGAGCAGGGGGAACTCCTACGAGCAGTACTTC. Amino acid sequence: CASSPPSRGNSYEQYF.

For the CDR3, the DNA is TGTGCCAGCAGTGCCCCGGGGGGCGCATATGGCTACACCTTC. This gives the protein CASSAPGGAYGYTF. The chain uses TRBV5-4 and TRBJ1-2; possibly TRBD1 for D (6 bases). Between the trimmed V and J ends, which lost 5 bases and 5 bases, there was a span of 16 bases. The CDR3 runs 14 residues. Looked up from germline, CDR1 is SGHNT and CDR2 is YYREEE (reference sequence).

The rearrangement joins TRBV5-1 to TRBJ2-3, with 12 bases that match TRBD2. The CDR3 length is 16 residues. CDR1 SGHRS and CDR2 YFSETQ come from the germline V gene. The J segment lost 6 bases and the V segment lost 1 base, leaving 6 bases of the junction unmatched. In DNA, the CDR3 is TGCGCCAGCAGCTTGTTACTAGCGGGAGGCCGGGATACGCAGTATTTT. This encodes CASSLLLAGGRDTQYF.

V usage is TRBV5-6 and J usage is TRBJ2-1, with 9 bases aligning to TRBD2. J was trimmed by 2 bases and V by 4 bases; bases with no gene match: 7. This CDR3 region has 16 residues. The germline gives CDR1 SGHDT, CDR2 YYEEEE. CDR3 loop: CASSLPPSGAYNEQFF. The CDR3 coding sequence is TGTGCCAGCAGCCTACCACCTAGCGGGGCCTACAATGAGCAGTTCTTC.

The J gene is TRBJ2-7, the V gene TRBV10-3; 8 positions agree with TRBD2. Trimming took 11 bases from V and 5 from J; bases not matched to a gene: 14. Germline CDR1 reads ENHRY; CDR2 reads SYGVKD. The CDR3 length is 14 residues. This CDR3 is CASSPGSGEDEQYF. CDR3 in DNA: TGTGCCTCCTCCCCCGGTAGCGGGGAAGACGAGCAGTACTTC.

The V and J genes are TRBV7-9 and TRBJ2-3, with 11 bases fitting TRBD2. Germline CDR1 SEHNR, CDR2 FQNEAQ (reference sequence). The CDR3 is 16 amino acids. V dropped 1 base and J dropped 4; count of bases not matched to a gene: 4. The CDR3 reads CASSLVLAGVSDTQYF. In DNA form, the CDR3 reads TGTGCCAGCAGCTTAGTACTAGCGGGAGTCTCAGATACGCAGTATTTT.

The rearrangement links TRBV6-1 to TRBJ2-3; TRBD2 matches at 7 bases. J lost 4 bases, V lost 4 bases, and 11 bases had no gene match. Germline V lookup: CDR1 MNHNS, CDR2 SASEGT. The CDR3 has 16 residues. CDR3 region: CASSVPGGREADTQYF. The DNA of the CDR3 is TGTGCCAGCAGTGTCCCTGGGGGGAGGGAGGCAGATACGCAGTATTTT.

The chain combines TRBV7-2 with TRBJ2-1; TRBD2 matches 7 bases. V lost 5 bases to trimming and J lost 9 bases; unmatched junction nucleotides: 4. This CDR3 contains 12 residues. The germline V gene has CDR1 SGHTA and CDR2 FQGNSA. CDR3 sequence: CASSQLALEQFF. CDR3 nucleotide sequence: TGTGCCAGCAGCCAACTAGCGCTTGAGCAGTTCTTC.

V and J are TRBV7-9 and TRBJ1-2; D may be TRBD1 (5 bases). V was shortened by 1 base and J by 0 bases, with 15 bases between the two germline ends. This CDR3 contains 17 residues. The germline V gene encodes CDR1 SEHNR and CDR2 FQNEAQ (reference sequence). The CDR3 DNA reads as TGTGCCAGCAGCTTAGACAGCCCGACAGCTTCTAACTATGGCTACACCTTC. Translated, it gives CASSLDSPTASNYGYTF.

The chain couples TRBV5-1 to TRBJ2-3; TRBD2 aligns across 15 bases. Germline V gives CDR1 SGHRS, CDR2 YFSETQ. J lost 4 bases, V lost 4 bases, and 7 bases had no gene match. The CDR3 is 17 residues long. The CDR3 is CASSAGTSGRMPDTQYF. In DNA, the CDR3 is TGCGCCAGCAGCGCCGGGACTAGCGGGAGGATGCCAGATACGCAGTATTTT.

With regard to this clone: The same CDR3 also results from other DNA sequences found in this sample. This chain connects TRBV20-1 to TRBJ2-3; D is unclear. Trimming pared 1 base from V and 5 bases from J, leaving 4 bases between. CDR3 length: 11 amino acids. Germline V gene lookup returns CDR1 DFQATT and CDR2 SNEGSKA (reference sequence). Here the CDR3 reads CSARVRDTQYF. DNA for the CDR3: TGCAGTGCTAGAGTCCGAGATACGCAGTATTTT.

The chain is built from TRBV27 and TRBJ2-3; 10 nucleotides line up with TRBD2. Germline V gene sequence: CDR1 MNHEY, CDR2 SMNVEV (reference sequence). V was pared by 3 bases and J by 5 bases, with 2 bases of the junction left unmatched. CDR3 length equals 14 residues. This CDR3 reads CASSLGTSVDTQYF. For the CDR3, the DNA is TGTGCCAGCAGTTTGGGGACTAGCGTAGATACGCAGTATTTT.